The 11 T cell receptor beta chains below were found in one sample sequenced in a study of blood T cell repertoires in COVID-19. This table comes from immunoSEQ multiplex PCR, and its TCRdb copy is limited to in-frame clones, with some not included. The repertoire holds about 130,000 clones, with about 80% as singletons. Sequencing was carried out using peripheral blood. The receptor source for this set is a woman in her forties or fifties with acute or convalescent COVID-19.

The chain is built from TRBV29-1 and TRBJ1-1; 11 bases align to TRBD1. The J segment lost 5 bases and the V segment lost 4 bases, leaving 3 bases of the junction unmatched. The germline CDR1 and CDR2 sequences are SQVTM and ANQGSEA. The CDR3 is 13 residues long. CDR3 coding DNA: TGCAGCGTTGGGACAGGGGGCAGGACTGAAGCTTTCTTT. Translating gives CSVGTGGRTEAFF.

This chain joins TRBV6-5 and TRBJ2-3; TRBD2 might be the D (6 bases). The V end lost 5 bases, the J end lost 5 bases, and 17 bases lay between the germline ends. The CDR3 loop spans 15 amino acids. Germline V lookup: CDR1 MNHEY, CDR2 SVGAGI. For the CDR3, the DNA is TGTGCCAGCAGTCCCTCCTTCGGGGGAGGAGATACGCAGTATTTT. It specifies CASSPSFGGGDTQYF.

Comment on this clone: Other DNA sequences within the sample encode an identical CDR3. This rearrangement joins TRBV5-1 to TRBJ2-7, with TRBD1 matching over 9 bases. V lost 3 bases and J lost 2; bases outside the gene matches: 3. Germline CDR1 reads SGHRS; CDR2 reads YFSETQ. The CDR3 spans 14 residues. DNA for the CDR3: TGCGCCAGCAGCTCGGGACAGGGCGCCTACGAGCAGTACTTC. This gives the protein CASSSGQGAYEQYF.

This clone appeared a single time. The V gene is TRBV19, the J gene TRBJ2-5, with TRBD2 matching 11 bases. J was trimmed by 4 bases and V by 4 bases; bases with no gene match: 8. CDR1 is LNHDA, CDR2 SQIVND, per germline (reference sequence). The CDR3 has 16 residues. This CDR3 reads CASSTPLLAGGETQYF. As DNA, the CDR3 is TGTGCCAGTAGTACCCCACTTCTAGCGGGAGGAGAGACCCAGTACTTC.

The V call is TRBV6-1, the J call TRBJ1-2, with TRBD1 as a possible D gene (5 bases). V dropped 2 bases and J dropped 8 bases, with 24 bases sitting between them. CDR1 and CDR2 (germline): MNHNS, SASEGT. This CDR3 is 17 amino acids long. The CDR3 DNA is TGTGCCAGCAGTGAACAGCCCCTAATGGGGGGTGGAAGGGGCTACACCTTC. This translates into CASSEQPLMGGGRGYTF.

The CDR3 here is CSASHAGGPIHEQYF. As DNA, the CDR3 is TGCAGTGCTAGTCACGCGGGGGGGCCCATCCACGAGCAGTACTTC. The chain links TRBV20-1 to TRBJ2-7; 9 positions match TRBD2. This CDR3 spans 15 amino acids. Per germline, CDR1 DFQATT and CDR2 SNEGSKA (reference sequence). V trimming: 3 bases; J trimming: 5 bases; junction bases outside the gene matches: 11.

This clone showed up just a few times. This chain links TRBV5-1 with TRBJ1-4; D uncertain. The CDR3 totals 15 residues. Germline values: CDR1 SGHRS, CDR2 YFSETQ. V dropped 0 bases and J dropped 8 bases, with 14 bases sitting between them. CDR3 protein: CASSLAGGGGEKLFF. Here the CDR3 DNA reads TGCGCCAGCAGCTTGGCCGGCGGCGGAGGGGAAAAACTGTTTTTT.

The chain couples TRBV12-1 to TRBJ2-7; TRBD2 is the table's D call, not checked against the DNA. TRBV12-1 is listed as a pseudogene. This CDR3 region has 16 residues. The CDR3 loop is CASSRPQGGSSYEQYF. As DNA, the CDR3 is TGTGCCAGCAGCCGTCCACAGGGCGGGAGCTCCTACGAGCAGTACTTC.

The chain links TRBV2 to TRBJ2-3; 10 nucleotides agree with TRBD1. Losses at the gene ends were 4 bases for V and 4 bases for J; bases not matched to a gene: 5. CDR3 length equals 15 residues. Germline-derived CDR1 and CDR2 are SNHLY and FYNNEI. CDR3 DNA: TGTGCCAGCAGTGGAGACAGGGGGCAAGCAGATACGCAGTATTTT. Its protein product is CASSGDRGQADTQYF.

This clone was counted a few times. The rearrangement joins TRBV7-3 to TRBJ2-3; D call uncertain. This CDR3 spans 13 amino acids. Deletions cut 5 bases from V and 4 bases from J, with 10 bases between. Germline V gives CDR1 SGHTA, CDR2 FQGTGA. The CDR3 nucleotides are TGTGCCAGCAGCCCCCCGGGTGCAGATACGCAGTATTTT. This gives the protein CASSPPGADTQYF.

The chain recombines TRBV19 with TRBJ1-2; a weak D match, TRBD1 (6 bases). V lost 4 bases and J lost 4, with 16 bases in between. CDR3 size: 15 residues. Per the germline V gene, CDR1 is LNHDA and CDR2 is SQIVND (reference sequence). The CDR3 loop reads CASSSDRPGRYGYTF. As DNA, the CDR3 is TGTGCCAGTAGTAGCGACAGGCCCGGGCGCTATGGCTACACCTTC. Variable domain in full (rest from reference TRBV19 and TRBJ1-2): DGGITQSPKYLFRKEGQNVTLSCEQNLNHDAMYWYRQDPGQGLRLIYYSQIVNDFQKGDIAEGYSVSREKKESFPLTVTSAQKNPTAFYLCASSSDRPGRYGYTFGSGTRLTVV.